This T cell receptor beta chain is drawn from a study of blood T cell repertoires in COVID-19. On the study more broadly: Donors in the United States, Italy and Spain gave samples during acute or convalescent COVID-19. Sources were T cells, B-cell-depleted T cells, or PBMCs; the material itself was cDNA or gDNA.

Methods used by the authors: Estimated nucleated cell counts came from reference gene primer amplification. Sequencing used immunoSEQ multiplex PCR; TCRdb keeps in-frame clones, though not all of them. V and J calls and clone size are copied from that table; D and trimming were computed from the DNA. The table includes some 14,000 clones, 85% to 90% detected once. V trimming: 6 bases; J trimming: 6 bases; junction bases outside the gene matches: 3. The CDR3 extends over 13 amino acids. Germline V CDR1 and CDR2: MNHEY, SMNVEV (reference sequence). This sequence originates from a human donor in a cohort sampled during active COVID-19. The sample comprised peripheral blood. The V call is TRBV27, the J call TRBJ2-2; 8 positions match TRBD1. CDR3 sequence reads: CASSRGLPGELFF. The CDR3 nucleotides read TGTGCCAGCAGCAGGGGGCTCCCCGGGGAGCTGTTTTTT.